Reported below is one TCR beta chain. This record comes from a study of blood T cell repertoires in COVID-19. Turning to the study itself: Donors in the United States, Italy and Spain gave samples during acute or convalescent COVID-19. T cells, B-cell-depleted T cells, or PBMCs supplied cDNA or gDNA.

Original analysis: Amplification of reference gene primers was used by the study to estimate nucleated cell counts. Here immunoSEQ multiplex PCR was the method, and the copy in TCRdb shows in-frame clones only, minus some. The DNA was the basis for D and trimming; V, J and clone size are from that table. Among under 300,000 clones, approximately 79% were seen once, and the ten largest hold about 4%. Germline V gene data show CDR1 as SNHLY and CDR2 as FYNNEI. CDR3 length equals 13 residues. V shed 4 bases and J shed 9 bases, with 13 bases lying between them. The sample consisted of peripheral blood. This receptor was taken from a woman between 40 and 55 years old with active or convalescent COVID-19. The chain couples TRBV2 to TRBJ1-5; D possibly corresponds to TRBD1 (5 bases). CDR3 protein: CASSVGGARPQHF. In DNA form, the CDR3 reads TGTGCCAGCAGTGTCGGTGGGGCCCGGCCCCAGCATTTT.